This T cell receptor beta chain was identified during a study of T cells after yellow fever vaccination. Findings and caveats of the study: Though weaker, the secondary response peaked faster, on day 5 versus 15. After the booster, 96% of CD4 and 88% of CD8 primary-response clones were re-detected.

This clonotype was picked up many times. Its antigen is unknown. Conversion of TCR transcripts into cDNA relied on 5'RACE template switching, which added a universal primer site and UMIs. TCRdb used MiXCR to reprocess the 5' RACE reads, holding one entry per CDR3 protein. In the table there are some 240,000 distinct CDR3 sequences, about 3% of which are singletons. The sequence came from a man between 18 and 35 years old who received the YFV17D yellow fever vaccine. Sequencing was performed on CD4+ T cells sorted from PBMCs, taken 10 days after the yellow fever booster vaccination.

This chain's CDR3 is CSARADGGSQPQHF. As DNA, the CDR3 is TGCAGTGCTAGGGCGGACGGCGGGAGTCAGCCCCAGCATTTT. J is TRBJ1-5 and V is TRBV20-1; D ambiguous. Germline V gene sequence: CDR1 DFQATT, CDR2 SNEGSKA (reference sequence). V was cut by 3 bases and J by 6 bases, with 15 bases left in between. CDR3 length: 14 residues.